This TCR beta chain comes out of a study of cytotoxic CD8 clonotypes in ibrutinib-treated CLL. Overall study context: The patients comprised approximately 11 relapsed/refractory and roughly 15 treatment-naive cases, about 18 IGHV unmutated.

The data were produced by immunoSEQ multiplex PCR, yet TCRdb's version contains in-frame clones alone and is incomplete. The table has fewer than 300,000 clones, approximately 79% seen once. General study results and limits: Researchers report that baseline clonality outpaced age-matched healthy donors and tracked circulating CD8+ T-cell counts.

This clone has a handful of counts. No antigen is known for it. This CDR3 is built from 15 residues. V was clipped by 2 bases and J by 1 base, with 8 bases between them. Germline V gene data show CDR1 as SGHVS and CDR2 as FQNEAQ. The chain has TRBV7-8 and TRBJ2-2; D not certain. The sample in question was PBMCs, obtained at disease progression, from a patient treated with ibrutinib. The sequence was obtained from a human donor with chronic lymphocytic leukemia. CDR3 protein: CASSLLRQNTGELFF. The CDR3 DNA reads TGTGCCAGCAGCTTATTGAGACAGAACACCGGGGAGCTGTTTTTT. Based on the CDR3 plus reference TRBV7-8 and TRBJ2-2, the full variable domain is GAGVSQSPRYKVAKRGQDVALRCDPISGHVSLFWYQQALGQGPEFLTYFQNEAQLDKSGLPSDRFFAERPEGSVSTLKIQRTQQEDSAVYLCASSLLRQNTGELFFGEGSRLTVL.